This TCR beta chain was profiled in a study of blood T cell repertoires in COVID-19. Study summary: Spain, Italy and the United States supplied samples that represented acute and convalescent COVID-19. PBMCs, B-cell-depleted T cells, or T cells were the source of the cDNA or gDNA that made up the material.

V gave up 5 bases and J gave up 2 bases, with 16 bases separating them. This CDR3 has 15 amino acids. Germline V gene lookup returns CDR1 MNHEY and CDR2 SMNVEV (reference sequence). Original processing methods: The assay estimated nucleated cells by amplifying reference gene primers. TCRdb's table, derived via immunoSEQ multiplex PCR, lists solely in-frame clones and lacks some. From that table come the V and J calls and clone size; the DNA was used to work out D and trimming. The table includes fewer than 300,000 clones, 85% to 90% detected once. Patients from Seattle were sampled longitudinally, starting during active infection.

This receptor was taken from a man aged 45-65 years with COVID-19, enrolled during active disease. V gene TRBV27 combines with J gene TRBJ2-7, with D tentatively TRBD2 (6 bases). Sequencing was done on a sample of peripheral blood. CDR3 region: CASSLRRGVTYEQYF. The CDR3 DNA reads TGTGCCAGCAGTCTACGTCGCGGGGTTACCTACGAGCAGTACTTC.